The TCR beta chain described here comes from a study of cytomegalovirus exposure and HLA in healthy donors (dated by TCRdb to about 2017). For the wider study: According to an earlier analysis of a few hundred of the donors, 150 million to 200 million T cells yielded 117 million unique TCR beta sequences and 250 to 350 Gb of sequence data. In a later genetic analysis, genome-wide SNP genotypes for about three fifths of the roughly 670 donors were used, and that subset was treated as a discovery cohort. Every discovery cohort repertoire had been produced on one sequencing platform. Because of strong linkage in the cohort, four or five DR-DQ haplotypes were treated as single units for association and clustering. In an earlier analysis of a few hundred of the donors, high-throughput TCR beta sequencing was used to judge whether each TCR beta V gene segment behaved as functional or pseudogenic. Among roughly 370 genotyped donors of the cohort, an average of about 240,000 unique TCR beta nucleotide sequences were sequenced per donor, roughly a sixth of them non-productive. Both class I and class II loci were covered by HLA typing, at four-digit resolution. The study profiled the T cell repertoires of fewer than 850 subjects by immunosequencing and related them to cytomegalovirus serostatus. Along with the approximately 700-subject first cohort, a separate validation cohort of over a hundred different subjects was used. Donor age, sex, ethnicity and CMV serostatus were compiled together with the repertoire data. The study was designed to test whether signatures of past pathogen exposure could be identified by cataloging public T cell receptors. To study patterns of TCR occurrence, a later analysis re-analyzed previously published TCR beta repertoires from several hundred donors and added high-resolution HLA genotyping. Of the 350 to 450 genotyped donors, approximately 80% fell in the genetic ancestry cluster associated with self-reported Caucasian donors. An early release covering 500 to 750 HLA-typed donors comprised 300 to 350 gigabases of sequencing data and around 80 million unique TCR sequences. To predict cytomegalovirus infection status, the study combined high-throughput TCR immunosequencing, statistical association of individual TCRs with disease status, and machine learning. Typing coverage differed by locus: A, B, C, DRB1 and DQB1 were typed in roughly 629-630 donors, DQA1 in 522, DPA1 in some 570, and DPB1 in 450 to 490. Rather than using new phenotypic data, the later analysis identified candidate immune exposures from TCR beta sequences and from how often those sequences occurred across donors.

In total, approximately 690 healthy bone marrow donors made up the cohort. At the time of sampling, every cohort member was nominally healthy, though immune exposures that went unrecorded were likely present. The donor was CMV seronegative and belonged to the group of 352 seronegative cohort members. A peripheral blood sample was provided by each donor, and peripheral blood mononuclear cells were used for TCR beta sequencing. Genomic DNA extraction from the blood cell samples was performed with the Qiagen DNeasy Blood Extraction Kit. A remark on this clone: This receptor's antigen is unknown. The record has no base qualities; no much larger clone is one base away.

For CDR1 and CDR2, the germline V gene (reference sequence) lists SGHNT and YYREEE. Trimming removed 4 bases from V and 5 bases from J, leaving 9 bases between the germline ends. Including cysteine and phenylalanine, the CDR3 has 12 amino acids. Only CDR3 DNA is held: 36 bases, read in frame from base 1. Library preparation was by the immunoSEQ multiplex PCR assay. The multiplex PCR relied on a mix of 60 forward primers for TCR Vbeta segments and 13 reverse primers for TCR Jbeta segments. The CDR3 region of rearranged TCR beta genes was amplified from genomic DNA by a multiplex PCR assay. The amplified TCR beta libraries were sequenced on the Illumina HiSeq System as 87-base-pair reads. Regarding the original processing steps: A later analysis tallied 75 million to 95 million unique TCR beta chains across the 666 repertoires, and approximately 9.9 million of those chains were shared by two or more donors. Raw reads were error-corrected and collapsed into unique sequences by a nearest-neighbor algorithm in which closely related sequences were merged to remove PCR and sequencing errors. CDR3 sequences were aligned to IMGT reference sequences to assign V, D and J gene segments. For a sequence to be retained, at least a six-nucleotide match to both a V gene segment and a J gene segment was required. Rearrangements were called productive when the CDR3 lacked stop codons and stayed in frame with V and J; all others were non-productive. CDR3 was defined according to IMGT convention as the region running from the second conserved V-encoded cysteine to the conserved J-encoded phenylalanine. The earlier analysis of roughly 590 of the donors excluded sequences that lacked an unambiguous match to a single V gene segment. An earlier analysis of about 590 of the donors classified V segments as functional when productive rearrangements were above 56.7% and as segregating when the standard deviation between donors was above 5%. A statistical classification framework was built for diagnosing cytomegalovirus status from the catalog of TCR beta chain sequences. V and J gene assignment, in a later analysis, came from comparing TCR nucleotide sequences with IMGT/GENE-DB human TR gene sequences. In a later analysis, CDR3 sequences and most-parsimonious VDJ recombination scenarios were assigned using the TCRdist pipeline. A later analysis defined each TCR beta chain by its CDR3 amino acid sequence plus V-gene family, and excluded reads lacking a unique V-gene family. In a later analysis, 500 to 700 highly shared, low-generation-probability nucleotide sequences were removed to address suspected cross-contamination and a sequencing artifact. In a later analysis, a clonal expansion index was calculated for each public chain from normalized within-repertoire ranks of inferred template counts. Generation probabilities in a later analysis came from a VDJ recombination model fitted to out-of-frame rearrangements, and those results were checked against IGoR. A later analysis scored TCR-TCR, TCR-HLA and TCR-CMV co-occurrence with hypergeometric tests, applying a repertoire-size bias correction to TCR pairs. To estimate false discovery rates, a later analysis permuted the HLA or CMV assignments 20 times. In a later analysis, co-occurring TCRs were grouped with DBSCAN, and TCRdist sequence similarity was added when clustering was performed within HLA-allele-positive subsets. Co-occurrence clustering excluded repertoires with fewer than 30,000 or more than 120,000 public chains, plus five with anomalous nucleotide sharing. The clones in this table, taken by TCRdb from immuneACCESS, are in-frame only. Not every clone is retained; where verified, under half of the shortfall comes from an unresolved V gene, and the cause of the rest is unknown. V and J calls and clone size are given by that table; D and trimming were obtained from the DNA. This sample gives under 200,000 clones in total; around 84% of them show up just once. The top ten hold around 3.1% of the sample.

General findings and caveats noted by the study authors: In a later analysis, the rate of TCR association differed among HLA loci, with DRB1 alleles having the most associated TCRs and HLA-C alleles having the fewest. Broadly in line with IMGT annotations, most TCR beta V segments showed up in productive rearrangements about 87% or about 30% of the time in an earlier analysis of around 600 of the donors. According to a later analysis, most CMV-associated TCR beta chains appeared to be HLA-restricted, and the HLA associations seemed to be driven largely by CMV exposure. The classifier was reported to diagnose cytomegalovirus status with high specificity and sensitivity in both the original cohort and the validation cohort. A later analysis found that HLA-associated TCR beta chains were more clonally expanded and had lower generation probabilities than equally common non-associated chains. A further reported finding was that TCR beta sequences accurately predicted the HLA-A and HLA-B alleles for most subjects in the first cohort. In a later genetic analysis, a missense DCLRE1C variant was associated with V-gene and J-gene trimming of TCR beta chains, and the association was replicated in an independent cohort. A later genetic analysis reported fewer N-insertions in productive TCRs among donors in an Asian-associated ancestry cluster than the approximately 700-donor mean. About 17 rarely observed V segments, including chromosome 9 orphons, were excluded from the earlier analysis of approximately 500 of the donors because counts were too low. Presence/absence analyses assumed roughly uniform sequencing depth across donors, an assumption that may not hold. Across donors, most TCR sequences were observed very rarely, whereas some public TCRs were present in many individuals. Because some donors lacked HLA typing at each locus, the association tests relied only on the typed subset. For the cohort, immune exposure information was limited to CMV serostatus. According to a later analysis, parvovirus B19, influenza, CMV and Epstein-Barr virus appeared linked to several top co-occurrence clusters. It was suggested by the authors that the approach could potentially be generalized to other disease states and immunological phenotypes. At a false discovery rate of 0.05, a later analysis linked fewer than 20,000 TCR beta sequences to specific HLA alleles. A cluster of highly shared sequence variants was judged likely to represent a technical artifact of the sequencing pipeline. Because the 87-base-pair reads could not distinguish some IMGT-functional V segments, including TRBV6-2 and TRBV6-3, those segments were excluded. In the study, 150 to 200 TCR beta chains were listed as associated with cytomegalovirus. A few of the identified cytomegalovirus-associated TCR beta chains were confirmed in vitro to be specific for cytomegalovirus antigens. Strong co-occurrence of HLA alleles, especially DR and DQ, made assigning TCR associations to individual alleles difficult. Correlated functional status among segregating V segments might reflect linkage disequilibrium, but an unknown experimental factor could not be ruled out. The cohort was sequenced for TCR beta chains only, and without alpha or paired-chain data the features that could be detected were limited.

The sequence derives from a woman in her thirties or forties in good health and CMV-seronegative. This sequence uses TRBV5-4 and TRBJ1-2; the D segment cannot be called with confidence. Input material: PBMCs. CDR3 loop: CASSLTTYGYTF. At the DNA level, the sequence is TGTGCCAGCAGCCTCACTACATATGGCTACACCTTC.